Shown below are 13 T cell receptor beta chains from a single sample sequenced in a study of shared clonotypes between healthy human individuals. Assay: immunoSEQ multiplex PCR; the TCRdb copy retains only in-frame clones and omits some. The table lists around 1.9 million clones, 90% to 95% of them singletons, with over 1.5% in the top ten. CD8 cells regarded as naive lacked CD45RO, were positively chosen for CCR7, and omitted terminally differentiated effector memory CD45RA+ cells. Sequenced material: naive CD8+ T cells from PBMCs. The receptors here all came from a man younger than 35 in good health. Some clones in this sample may be carry-over from other donors' samples.

The CDR3 bases are TGTGCCAGCAGTTTAGTGTCAAGAGAGACCCAGTACTTC. The encoded protein is CASSLVSRETQYF. V usage is TRBV27 and J usage is TRBJ2-5; D gene ambiguous. The V gene lost 2 bases and the J gene lost 4 bases, with 8 bases spanning the gap. From germline, CDR1 is MNHEY and CDR2 SMNVEV (reference sequence). The CDR3 sequence is 13 residues long.

The chain joins TRBV27 to TRBJ2-2, with 10 nucleotides matching TRBD2. The CDR3 totals 16 residues. With V trimmed by 7 bases and J by 3 bases, 8 bases remained unmatched. The germline V gene encodes CDR1 MNHEY and CDR2 SMNVEV (reference sequence). CDR3 in DNA: TGTGCCAGCAAAACCTGGACTAGCGGAGACACCGGGGAGCTGTTTTTT. Translated: CASKTWTSGDTGELFF.

Concerning this clone: The junction departs from germline at one end; a sequencing error may be responsible. The chain employs TRBV11-2 and TRBJ1-1; D is possibly TRBD1 (6 bases). This CDR3 spans 8 amino acids. Germline CDR1 reads SGHAT; CDR2 reads FQNNGV. DNA for the CDR3: TGTGCCAGCAGTGGACAGTTTTTT. The encoded protein is CASSGQFF.

The chain carries TRBV7-9 and TRBJ2-7; TRBD2 matches 9 bases. The germline CDR1 and CDR2 sequences are SEHNR and FQNEAQ (reference sequence). This CDR3 comprises 15 residues. The J segment lost 6 bases and the V segment lost 6 bases, leaving 12 bases of the junction unmatched. The CDR3 is CASSPRGGRAGEQYF. The CDR3 nucleotides read TGTGCCAGCAGTCCAAGGGGCGGGAGGGCCGGCGAGCAGTACTTC.

Comments on this clone: The sample carries other DNA sequences with the same CDR3. V and J are TRBV7-9 and TRBJ1-2, with a weak D call TRBD1 (6 bases). The CDR3 contains 13 residues. V shed 5 bases and J shed 2 bases, with 9 bases lying between them. Germline CDR1 and CDR2: SEHNR and FQNEAQ (reference sequence). CDR3 protein: CASSPTGNYGYTF. Here the CDR3 DNA reads TGTGCCAGCAGCCCAACAGGGAACTATGGCTACACCTTC.

This chain connects TRBV28 to TRBJ2-7, with 10 bases aligning to TRBD1. The CDR3 has 16 residues. CDR1 and CDR2 (germline): MDHEN, SYDVKM. V dropped 3 bases and J dropped 2; count of bases not matched to a gene: 7. CDR3 in DNA: TGTGCCAGCAGTTTCCACCGGGACAGGGGCACCTACGAGCAGTACTTC. This translates into CASSFHRDRGTYEQYF.

The chain couples TRBV6-1 to TRBJ2-7; 8 positions agree with TRBD1. Germline CDR1 reads MNHNS; CDR2 reads SASEGT. The CDR3 consists of 15 residues. The junction had 12 bases not matched to a gene; V was cut back by 6 bases and J by 5 bases. The CDR3 coding sequence is TGTGCCAGCAGCGACTCAGGGGGCCAGAGGGACGAGCAGTACTTC. It codes for CASSDSGGQRDEQYF.

The chain carries TRBV18 and TRBJ2-1, with D hard to call. With 0 bases removed from V and 2 bases from J, the gap between germline ends came to 8 bases. This CDR3 is 15 amino acids long. Germline V gene lookup returns CDR1 KGHSH and CDR2 LQKENI. The CDR3 nucleotides read TGTGCCAGCTCACCACCCTTGGGCCCCTACAATGAGCAGTTCTTC. Translated, it gives CASSPPLGPYNEQFF.

This clone was seen just once. This sequence joins TRBV6-5 and TRBJ2-3, with D possibly being TRBD1 (5 bases). This CDR3 spans 15 amino acids. V dropped 0 bases and J dropped 1 base, with 8 bases sitting between them. CDR1 is MNHEY and CDR2 is SVGAGI in the germline V gene. CDR3 amino acids: CASSYSLRGTDTQYF. CDR3 DNA: TGTGCCAGCAGTTACTCCCTCAGGGGCACAGATACGCAGTATTTT.

This chain links TRBV19 with TRBJ1-1; no clear D. V was cut by 8 bases and J by 4 bases, with 11 bases left in between. CDR1 is LNHDA and CDR2 is SQIVND in the germline V gene (reference sequence). This CDR3 region has 12 residues. The CDR3 sequence is CASGFGSTEAFF. The CDR3 coding sequence is TGTGCCAGTGGCTTCGGCAGCACTGAAGCTTTCTTT.

The genes are TRBV28 and TRBJ2-5; D is possibly TRBD2 (5 bases). The DNA end is a closer match to TRBJ2-7, so the J assignment may be wrong. The CDR3 has 16 residues. CDR1 is MDHEN, CDR2 SYDVKM, per germline. The CDR3 is CASSLGPAAGRYEQYF. The CDR3 DNA is TGTGCCAGCAGTTTAGGGCCGGCCGCGGGTCGGTACGAGCAGTACTTC.

The chain links TRBV27 to TRBJ2-1; D gene ambiguous. Germline V gene sequence: CDR1 MNHEY, CDR2 SMNVEV (reference sequence). The CDR3 loop spans 15 amino acids. The germline V and J ends were trimmed by 1 base and 2 bases, with 9 bases remaining between them. This CDR3 is CASSLLGNPYNEQFF. DNA for the CDR3: TGTGCCAGCAGTTTATTGGGGAATCCCTACAATGAGCAGTTCTTC.

The genes are TRBV9 and TRBJ1-2; D possibly corresponds to TRBD1 (6 bases). The V gene's germline CDR1 is SGDLS and CDR2 YYNGEE. This CDR3 has 14 amino acids. The germline V and J ends were trimmed by 4 bases and 1 base, with 11 bases remaining between them. CDR3 sequence (DNA): TGTGCCAGCAGCCCCCGGACAGATAACTATGGCTACACCTTC. The encoded protein is CASSPRTDNYGYTF.